This T cell receptor beta chain was sequenced during a study of a mutant IDH1 vaccine in newly diagnosed glioma. About the research overall: Sex distribution of treated patients was approximately 60% male and roughly 38% female; mean age was about 41 years. Study conclusions and caveats: The authors found pseudoprogression apparently unrelated to changes in top peripheral T cell clonotypes. There were vaccine-induced immune responses in under 95% of the patients.

A word on this clone: Its antigen is not identified.

Sequencing used immunoSEQ multiplex PCR; TCRdb keeps in-frame clones, though not all of them. Found here are around 26,000 clones, 90% to 95% of them singletons; the top ten hold roughly 1.1%. The V gene's germline CDR1 is SNHLY and CDR2 FYNNEI. This CDR3 is built from 16 residues. V gave up 6 bases and J gave up 6 bases, with 20 bases separating them. Time point in this sample: baseline, week 1 (first vaccination visit). Treatment indicated: pre-vaccination baseline after standard-of-care therapy. The sample here was PBMCs, taken from a glioma patient treated with radiotherapy, temozolomide or both. The sequence was collected from a man in his forties with glioma. The rearrangement joins TRBV2 to TRBJ1-4; D is perhaps TRBD1 (6 bases). CDR3 amino acids: CASSGIASGADEKLFF. CDR3 nucleotide sequence: TGTGCCAGCAGCGGCATCGCGTCAGGGGCGGATGAAAAACTGTTTTTT.